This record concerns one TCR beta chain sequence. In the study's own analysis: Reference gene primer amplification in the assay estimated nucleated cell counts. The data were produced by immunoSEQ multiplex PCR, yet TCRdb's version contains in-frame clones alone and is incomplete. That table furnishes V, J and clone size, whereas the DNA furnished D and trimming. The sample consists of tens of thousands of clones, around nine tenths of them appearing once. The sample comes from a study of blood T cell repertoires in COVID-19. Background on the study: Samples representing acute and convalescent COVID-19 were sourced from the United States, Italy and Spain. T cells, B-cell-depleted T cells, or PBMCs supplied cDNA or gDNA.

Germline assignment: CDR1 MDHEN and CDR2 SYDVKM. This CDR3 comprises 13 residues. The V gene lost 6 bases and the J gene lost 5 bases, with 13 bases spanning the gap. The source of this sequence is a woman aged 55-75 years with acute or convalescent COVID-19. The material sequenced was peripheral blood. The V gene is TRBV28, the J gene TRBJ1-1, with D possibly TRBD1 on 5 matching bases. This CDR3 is CASRATGETEAFF. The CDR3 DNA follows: TGTGCCAGCAGAGCAACAGGTGAGACTGAAGCTTTCTTT. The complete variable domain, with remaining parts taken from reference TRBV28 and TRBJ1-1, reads DVKVTQSSRYLVKRTGEKVFLECVQDMDHENMFWYRQDPGLGLRLIYFSYDVKMKEKGDIPEGYSVSREKKERFSLILESASTNQTSMYLCASRATGETEAFFGQGTRLTVV.